This T cell receptor beta chain is from a study of blood T cells in healthy people across ages. For the second PCR, which ran for about 6 to 11 cycles, a sample-barcoded 5' primer and a J-beta primer mix were used. Each cDNA molecule received a tag from a template-switch adaptor that had 12 random nucleotides. TCRdb redid the calling of the 5' RACE reads with MiXCR, one entry per CDR3 protein. Among more than 550,000 distinct CDR3 sequences listed, over 20% were seen once. Germline V lookup: CDR1 MGHRA, CDR2 YSYEKL. The V and J ends lost 0 bases and 1 base respectively, with 18 bases between them. This CDR3 comprises 18 residues.

This TCR derives from a man aged 70 or older in good health. This chain joins TRBV4-1 and TRBJ1-1; D unclear. The sequenced sample was blood. The DNA of the CDR3 is TGCGCCAGCAGCCAAGATCAATTAGGGATTATCAGGAACACTGAAGCTTTCTTT. Its translation: CASSQDQLGIIRNTEAFF.